A single T cell receptor beta chain is shown here with its context. The CDR3 covers 14 residues. Germline-derived CDR1 and CDR2 are LNHDA and SQIVND (reference sequence). V was shortened by 4 bases and J by 3 bases, with 10 bases between the two germline ends. The sample is drawn from a study of OX40 agonist ivuxolimab in advanced cancers. Repertoires were generated with immunoSEQ multiplex PCR, while TCRdb's copy carries only in-frame clones and drops some. The top ten clones hold about an eighth of a sample with approximately 40,000 clones, approximately 90% of them seen once. This clonotype was sampled from an adult with an advanced solid tumor such as melanoma, head and neck, liver or kidney cancer. The specimen comprised CD4+ or CD8+ T cells sorted from blood, sampled in a trial of the OX40 agonist ivuxolimab. The rearrangement links TRBV19 to TRBJ1-5; D might be TRBD1 (6 bases). For the CDR3, the DNA is TGTGCCAGTAGTAACCGACAGGTCAATCAGCCCCAGCATTTT. Its translation: CASSNRQVNQPQHF.